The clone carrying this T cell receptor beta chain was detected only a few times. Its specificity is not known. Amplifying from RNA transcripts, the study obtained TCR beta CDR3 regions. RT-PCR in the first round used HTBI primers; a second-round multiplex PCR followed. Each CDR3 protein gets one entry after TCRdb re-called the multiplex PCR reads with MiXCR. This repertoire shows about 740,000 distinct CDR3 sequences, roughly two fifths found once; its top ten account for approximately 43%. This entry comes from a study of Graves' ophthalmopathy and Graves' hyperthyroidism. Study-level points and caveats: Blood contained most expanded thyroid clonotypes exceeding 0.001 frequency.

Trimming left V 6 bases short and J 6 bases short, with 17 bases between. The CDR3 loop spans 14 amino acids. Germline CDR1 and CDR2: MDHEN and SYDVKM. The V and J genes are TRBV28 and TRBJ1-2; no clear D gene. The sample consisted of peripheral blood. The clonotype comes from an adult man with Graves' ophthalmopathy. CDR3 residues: CASRQTRVSNGYTF. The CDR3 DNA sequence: TGTGCCAGCAGACAGACCCGGGTATCGAATGGCTACACCTTC.